What follows are 17 T cell receptor beta chains derived from one specimen sequenced in a study of T-cell reconstitution after alpha-beta-depleted transplantation in children. Library preparation (for TCRbeta) was performed with unique molecular identifiers. TCRdb reanalysed the PCR reads using MiXCR and keeps one entry per CDR3 protein. The sample lists some 490,000 distinct CDR3 sequences; about 12% were seen once. The sample consisted of PBMCs from the stem cell graft donor, taken from the stem cell graft. These receptors were taken from a human donor who donated a stem cell graft to a child with combined immunodeficiency.

This clonotype was seen ten or more times. The genes are TRBV5-1 and TRBJ1-1, with TRBD1 as a possible D gene (5 bases). V shed 0 bases and J shed 11 bases, with 20 bases lying between them. This CDR3 spans 15 amino acids. Germline V gene data show CDR1 as SGHRS and CDR2 as YFSETQ. CDR3 coding DNA: TGCGCCAGCAGCTTGGCCGACGACAGCACAGATAGGGCTTTCTTT. It codes for CASSLADDSTDRAFF.

In this sample, this clonotype turned up once. The J gene is TRBJ2-7, the V gene TRBV7-9; D is possibly TRBD1 (6 bases). This CDR3 is 13 amino acids long. With 5 bases removed from V and 5 bases from J, the gap between germline ends came to 13 bases. Germline V gene data show CDR1 as SEHNR and CDR2 as FQNEAQ (reference sequence). CDR3 sequence: CASSRRDINEQYF. The CDR3 DNA sequence: TGTGCCAGCAGCCGCCGGGACATCAACGAGCAGTACTTC.

The rearrangement joins TRBV6-1 to TRBJ2-7; 8 bases map to TRBD1. CDR1 and CDR2 from the germline V gene are MNHNS and SASEGT. This CDR3 has 14 residues. V lost 2 bases, J lost 5 bases, and 5 bases stayed unmatched. The DNA for the CDR3 is TGTGCCAGCAGTGAACTACAGGGGGTAGACGAGCAGTACTTC. This translates into CASSELQGVDEQYF.

This clonotype showed up many times. V is TRBV20-1 and J is TRBJ2-2; 11 nucleotides agree with TRBD2. There are 18 residues in the CDR3. With V trimmed by 8 bases and J by 1 base, 15 bases remained unmatched. Germline V gene lookup returns CDR1 DFQATT and CDR2 SNEGSKA (reference sequence). The CDR3 protein is CSTSRTSGGDVNTGELFF. CDR3 bases: TGCAGTACCTCCCGAACTAGCGGGGGTGACGTGAACACCGGGGAGCTGTTTTTT.

This clonotype has at least ten counts. V usage is TRBV15 and J usage is TRBJ2-2; D may be TRBD1 (5 bases). V was cut by 8 bases and J by 1 base, with 11 bases left in between. The germline CDR1 and CDR2 sequences are LNHNV and YYDKDF (reference sequence). This CDR3 has 14 amino acids. CDR3: CATAGFRNTGELFF. DNA for the CDR3: TGTGCCACCGCAGGGTTCCGGAACACCGGGGAGCTGTTTTTT. The entire variable domain, with the rest obtained from reference TRBV15 and TRBJ2-2, is as follows: DAMVIQNPRYQVTQFGKPVTLSCSQTLNHNVMYWYQQKSSQAPKLLFHYYDKDFNNEADTPDNFQSRRPNTSFCFLDIRSPGLGDTAMYLCATAGFRNTGELFFGEGSRLTVL.

About this clonotype: The junction departs from the called germline gene at one end, perhaps through a read error. CDR3 in DNA: TGCAGTGCCAGAGGGCGGAGCGATCAGCCCCAGCATTTT. As protein: CSARGRSDQPQHF. This chain links TRBV20-1 with TRBJ1-5; unclear D gene. CDR1 DFQATT and CDR2 SNEGSKA come from the germline V gene (reference sequence). The CDR3 is made up of 13 amino acids.

This clonotype was recorded many times. The rearrangement uses TRBV6-5 and TRBJ1-1, with TRBD1 matching 8 bases. CDR1 is MNHEY, CDR2 SVGAGI, per germline. This CDR3 has 14 residues. V trimming: 2 bases; J trimming: 4 bases; junction bases outside the gene matches: 3. CDR3 sequence reads: CASSYGQGGTEAFF. CDR3 DNA: TGTGCCAGCAGTTACGGACAGGGAGGCACTGAAGCTTTCTTT.

As for this clonotype: One end of the junction varies from germline; a read error may be responsible. J is TRBJ2-7 and V is TRBV7-9, with a tentative D call TRBD1 (6 bases). Looked up from germline, CDR1 is SEHNR and CDR2 is FQNEAQ (reference sequence). The CDR3 length is 14 residues. CDR3 sequence: CTSSSSDSNYEQYF. CDR3 DNA: TGTACCAGCAGCTCTTCGGACAGCAACTACGAGCAGTACTTC.

This chain uses TRBV20-1 with TRBJ2-5; 8 bases are shared with TRBD2. With 5 bases clipped from V and 5 bases from J, the junction kept 19 bases outside the gene matches. CDR1 and CDR2 (germline): DFQATT, SNEGSKA (reference sequence). This CDR3 is 17 amino acids long. For the CDR3, the DNA is TGCAGTGCTCGAGTTGGAGGGGCGGGGGGTGGATGGGAGACCCAGTACTTC. Translated, it gives CSARVGGAGGGWETQYF.

V is TRBV12-3 or TRBV12-4 and J is TRBJ1-3; D is uncertain. The CDR3 covers 12 residues. V lost 6 bases to trimming and J lost 4 bases, with 7 bases between them. DNA of the CDR3: TGTGCCAGCAGCATTATCGGAAACACCATATATTTT. Protein product: CASSIIGNTIYF.

This clonotype was counted at least ten times. The CDR3 region is CAVFPGTSTDTQYF. The CDR3 nucleotides read TGTGCCGTCTTCCCCGGGACTAGCACAGATACGCAGTATTTT. This chain connects TRBV12-3 or TRBV12-4 to TRBJ2-3; perhaps TRBD2 as D (6 bases). V gave up 11 bases and J gave up 0 bases, with 15 bases separating them. This CDR3 has 14 amino acids.

This clonotype was seen at least ten times. This chain links TRBV29-1 with TRBJ2-3, with 11 bases aligning to TRBD2. This CDR3 contains 15 residues. The V segment lost 7 bases and the J segment 1 base; nucleotides outside the gene matches: 7. CDR1 and CDR2 from the germline V gene are SQVTM and ANQGSEA. The CDR3 nucleotides read TGCAGCGCCCCGACTAGCGGGACACGCACAGATACGCAGTATTTT. As protein: CSAPTSGTRTDTQYF.

The sample holds many counts of this clonotype. The junction departs from germline at one end; a sequencing error may be responsible. This chain connects TRBV6-5 to TRBJ2-1; 8 bases agree with TRBD2. The germline V gene has CDR1 MNHEY and CDR2 SVGAGI. The CDR3 runs 12 residues. CDR3 sequence reads: CASSYIGLAPNF. CDR3 nucleotides: TGTGCCAGCAGTTACATTGGACTAGCCCCAAATTTC.

Many counts were recorded for this clonotype. V is TRBV12-3 or TRBV12-4 and J is TRBJ2-3; 9 nucleotides align to TRBD2. V lost 2 bases to trimming and J lost 4 bases; unmatched junction nucleotides: 4. The CDR3 covers 15 residues. CDR3 amino acids: CASSLRRGGPDTQYF. In DNA, the CDR3 is TGTGCCAGCAGTTTAAGGCGGGGGGGCCCAGATACGCAGTATTTT.

The gene calls are TRBV5-4 and TRBJ2-1; TRBD2 agrees at 9 bases. The CDR3 runs to 14 residues. Germline CDR1 and CDR2: SGHNT and YYREEE (reference sequence). V lost 5 bases to trimming and J lost 10 bases; unmatched junction nucleotides: 10. CDR3 in DNA: TGTGCCAGCAGTCAGGGACTAGCTGGGTGGGAGCAGTTCTTC. The encoded protein is CASSQGLAGWEQFF.

This clonotype showed up many times. The rearrangement links TRBV12-3 or TRBV12-4 to TRBJ1-5; no definite D call. V lost 2 bases and J lost 3, with 5 bases in between. The CDR3 sequence is 13 residues long. CDR3 residues: CASSLRVNQPQHF. The CDR3 DNA sequence: TGTGCCAGCAGTTTACGGGTCAATCAGCCCCAGCATTTT.

This clonotype has more than one count but fewer than ten. This CDR3 reads CASSLGRASYNEQFF. CDR3 nucleotide sequence: TGTGCCAGCAGCTTGGGACGAGCCTCCTACAATGAGCAGTTCTTC. The chain employs TRBV7-2 and TRBJ2-1; perhaps D is TRBD1 or TRBD2 (5 bases each). Germline assignment: CDR1 SGHTA and CDR2 FQGNSA. The V end was cut by 3 bases, the J end by 0 bases, with 9 bases between. The CDR3 is 15 residues long.